The table lists the clone carrying this T cell receptor beta chain with a count of one. Per the original methods: Amplifying reference gene primers gave estimates of nucleated cell counts. Only in-frame clones appear in the TCRdb table, and some are missing; sequencing was by immunoSEQ multiplex PCR. The D gene and trimming were derived from the DNA, and the V and J assignments and clone size from that table. This table holds about 170,000 clones, around nine tenths found once. V gave up 2 bases and J gave up 6 bases, with 11 bases separating them. Germline CDR1 is ENHRY and CDR2 is SYGVKD. The CDR3 spans 13 residues. The entry originates in a study of blood T cell repertoires in COVID-19. Study details: From the United States, Italy and Spain came samples of acute and convalescent COVID-19. Sources were T cells, B-cell-depleted T cells, or PBMCs; the material itself was cDNA or gDNA.

The sample was peripheral blood. The chain carries TRBV10-3 and TRBJ2-7; the D gene is possibly TRBD1 (6 bases). The receptor's source is a man in his fifties who had recovered from COVID-19. The CDR3 bases are TGTGCCATCAGTGAGGGACAGTACGGCGAGCAGTACTTC. This codes for CAISEGQYGEQYF.